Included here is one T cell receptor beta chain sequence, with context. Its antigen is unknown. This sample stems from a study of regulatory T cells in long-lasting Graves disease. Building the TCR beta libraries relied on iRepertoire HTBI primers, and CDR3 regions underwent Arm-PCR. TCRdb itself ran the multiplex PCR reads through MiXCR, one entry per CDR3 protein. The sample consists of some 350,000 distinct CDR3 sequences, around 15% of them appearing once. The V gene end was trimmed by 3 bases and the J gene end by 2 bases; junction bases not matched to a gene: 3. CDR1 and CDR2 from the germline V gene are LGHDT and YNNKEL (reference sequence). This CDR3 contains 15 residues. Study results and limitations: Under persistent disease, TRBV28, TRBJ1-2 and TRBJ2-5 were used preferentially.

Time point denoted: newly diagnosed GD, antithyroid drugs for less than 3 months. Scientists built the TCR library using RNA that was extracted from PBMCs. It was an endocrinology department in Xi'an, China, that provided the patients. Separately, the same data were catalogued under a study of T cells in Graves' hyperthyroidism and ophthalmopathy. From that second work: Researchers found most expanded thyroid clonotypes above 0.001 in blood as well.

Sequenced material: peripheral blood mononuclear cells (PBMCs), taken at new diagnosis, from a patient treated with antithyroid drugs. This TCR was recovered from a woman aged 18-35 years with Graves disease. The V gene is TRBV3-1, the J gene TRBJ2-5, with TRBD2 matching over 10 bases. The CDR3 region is CASSHSTSGQETQYF. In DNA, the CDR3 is TGTGCCAGCAGCCACTCGACTAGCGGGCAAGAGACCCAGTACTTC.